A single sample is the source of the 15 T cell receptor beta chains below, sequenced in a study of cytomegalovirus exposure and HLA in healthy donors. With 60 Vbeta and 13 Jbeta primers, the PCR was carried out. The table came from immunoSEQ multiplex PCR; TCRdb's copy has only in-frame clones and leaves some out. There are nearly 100,000 clones in the sample; around 10% occur only once, and 4.5% to 6% lies in the top ten. The sequenced sample was PBMCs. These receptors were obtained from a man aged 45-60 years in good health and CMV-seropositive.

The sample holds a few counts of this clone. The chain couples TRBV18 to TRBJ1-5; D possibly corresponds to TRBD1 (6 bases). Trimming shortened V by 6 bases and J by 6 bases, and 21 bases separated the two germline ends. Germline values: CDR1 KGHSH, CDR2 LQKENI. The CDR3 is 16 amino acids. CDR3 sequence reads: CASSFNRVEYGQPQHF. The CDR3 region has the DNA TGTGCCAGCTCGTTCAACAGGGTGGAGTACGGTCAGCCCCAGCATTTT.

This clone occurred a few times. The rearrangement joins TRBV5-1 to TRBJ1-2; 8 nucleotides align to TRBD1. With 7 bases clipped from V and 6 bases from J, the junction kept 11 bases outside the gene matches. Germline V gives CDR1 SGHRS, CDR2 YFSETQ. CDR3 length equals 14 residues. CDR3 nucleotides: TGCGCCAGCCGAACCCAGGACAGGGCTAATGGCTACACCTTC. Its protein product is CASRTQDRANGYTF.

Note on this clone: In the same sample, other DNA sequences code for this CDR3. The genes are TRBV5-1 and TRBJ2-5; D is perhaps TRBD1 (7 bases). CDR3 length equals 14 residues. Germline V gene data show CDR1 as SGHRS and CDR2 as YFSETQ. V dropped 0 bases and J dropped 5 bases, with 11 bases sitting between them. CDR3 amino acids: CASSLARGRETQYF. The CDR3 region has the DNA TGCGCCAGCAGCTTGGCCAGGGGGAGGGAGACCCAGTACTTC. The whole variable domain, filled in from reference TRBV5-1 and TRBJ2-5, reads KAGVTQTPRYLIKTRGQQVTLSCSPISGHRSVSWYQQTPGQGLQFLFEYFSETQRNKGNFPGRFSGRQFSNSRSEMNVSTLELGDSALYLCASSLARGRETQYFGPGTRLLVL.

As DNA, the CDR3 is TGTGCCAGCAGCCCGGGACAGCTTCGCTCTGGGGCCAACGTCCTGACTTTC. Translating gives CASSPGQLRSGANVLTF. This rearrangement joins TRBV5-4 to TRBJ2-6; TRBD1 aligns across 7 bases. This CDR3 comprises 17 residues. V dropped 4 bases and J dropped 0; count of bases not matched to a gene: 7. Germline-derived CDR1 and CDR2 are SGHNT and YYREEE (reference sequence).

This clone was found a few times. CDR3 amino acids: CASSPYDRVSSGANVLTF. DNA of the CDR3: TGTGCCAGCAGTCCATACGACAGGGTGAGCTCTGGGGCCAACGTCCTGACTTTC. V usage is TRBV27 and J usage is TRBJ2-6; 7 positions match TRBD1. CDR1 and CDR2 (germline): MNHEY, SMNVEV (reference sequence). The CDR3 is made up of 18 amino acids. V gave up 5 bases and J gave up 0 bases; unmatched junction bases: 10.

A few counts support this clone. The chain employs TRBV6-5 and TRBJ1-5; no definite D call. The V gene's germline CDR1 is MNHEY and CDR2 SVGAGI. This CDR3 is 13 amino acids long. With 5 bases removed from V and 7 bases from J, the gap between germline ends came to 12 bases. CDR3 sequence reads: CASSPNGEQPQHF. CDR3 bases: TGTGCCAGCAGTCCAAACGGGGAACAGCCCCAGCATTTT.

This chain uses TRBV9 with TRBJ1-2, with 7 bases that match TRBD1. CDR1 and CDR2 (germline): SGDLS, YYNGEE. This CDR3 comprises 14 residues. The J segment lost 2 bases and the V segment lost 3 bases, leaving 4 bases of the junction unmatched. CDR3 in amino acids: CASSDRTGNYGYTF. The CDR3 DNA reads TGTGCCAGCAGCGACCGGACAGGAAACTATGGCTACACCTTC.

This clone has just a few counts. The V and J genes are TRBV5-1 and TRBJ2-1, with 9 positions matching TRBD2. CDR1 is SGHRS and CDR2 is YFSETQ in the germline V gene. This CDR3 comprises 14 residues. With 6 bases clipped from V and 2 bases from J, the junction kept 3 bases outside the gene matches. The DNA for the CDR3 is TGCGCCAGCACAGCTAGCGGGGCCTACAATGAGCAGTTCTTC. Its protein is CASTASGAYNEQFF.

The rearrangement uses TRBV27 and TRBJ2-2; tentative D call: TRBD2 (6 bases). Between the trimmed V and J ends, which lost 4 bases and 1 base, there was a span of 13 bases. This CDR3 has 16 residues. Germline V gene lookup returns CDR1 MNHEY and CDR2 SMNVEV (reference sequence). The DNA of the CDR3 is TGTGCCAGCAGTTGGAACGGGAGAGGGAACACCGGGGAGCTGTTTTTT. It encodes CASSWNGRGNTGELFF.

This clone appeared a few times. The chain uses TRBV7-2 and TRBJ2-7; possibly TRBD1 for D (5 bases). This CDR3 has 13 residues. The germline V gene has CDR1 SGHTA and CDR2 FQGNSA. The V end lost 3 bases, the J end lost 6 bases, and 12 bases lay between the germline ends. The DNA for the CDR3 is TGTGCCAGCAGCTTCACAATCCAGGGCGAGCAGTACTTC. It encodes CASSFTIQGEQYF.

The CDR3 is CASSRTAELRYEQYF. The CDR3, as DNA: TGTGCCAGCAGCCGAACGGCGGAGCTACGGTACGAGCAGTACTTC. This chain joins TRBV9 and TRBJ2-7; unclear D gene. The V end lost 4 bases, the J end lost 4 bases, and 18 bases lay between the germline ends. Germline-derived CDR1 and CDR2 are SGDLS and YYNGEE. This CDR3 is built from 15 residues.

This clone was seen only a few times. This sequence joins TRBV7-9 and TRBJ1-2; 12 bases are a match to TRBD1. Germline V CDR1 and CDR2: SEHNR, FQNEAQ (reference sequence). The CDR3 is made up of 16 amino acids. The junction had 10 bases not matched to a gene; V was cut back by 5 bases and J by 6 bases. CDR3 sequence reads: CASSPGQGAHSDGYTF. The CDR3 DNA sequence: TGTGCCAGCAGCCCGGGACAGGGGGCGCATTCGGATGGCTACACCTTC. Variable domain in full (rest from reference TRBV7-9 and TRBJ1-2): DTGVSQNPRHKITKRGQNVTFRCDPISEHNRLYWYRQTLGQGPEFLTYFQNEAQLEKSRLLSDRFSAERPKGSFSTLEIQRTEQGDSAMYLCASSPGQGAHSDGYTFGSGTRLTVV.

This chain uses TRBV29-1 with TRBJ1-1; the match to TRBD1 covers 8 bases. V shed 5 bases and J 5 bases; nucleotides not matched to a gene: 7. Germline V gene data show CDR1 as SQVTM and CDR2 as ANQGSEA. The CDR3 consists of 13 residues. As DNA, the CDR3 is TGCAGCGTTCCCCGACAGGGGCGAACTGAAGCTTTCTTT. This gives the protein CSVPRQGRTEAFF. Using reference TRBV29-1 and TRBJ1-1 for the parts outside the CDR3, the full variable domain is SAVISQKPSRDICQRGTSLTIQCQVDSQVTMMFWYRQQPGQSLTLIATANQGSEATYESGFVIDKFPISRPNLTFSTLTVSNMSPEDSSIYLCSVPRQGRTEAFFGQGTRLTVV.

This clone was seen a few times. This chain links TRBV27 with TRBJ2-7; TRBD1 matches 8 bases. Trimming cost V 6 bases and J 3 bases; bases outside gene matches: 10. The CDR3 covers 15 residues. Per the germline V gene, CDR1 is MNHEY and CDR2 is SMNVEV (reference sequence). The CDR3 DNA reads TGTGCCAGCAGCCAGGGGGCGCTTGCCTTCTACGAGCAGTACTTC. Translation gives CASSQGALAFYEQYF.

The chain links TRBV6-6 to TRBJ1-1; TRBD1 aligns across 7 bases. The CDR3 contains 15 residues. The V segment lost 4 bases and the J segment 3 bases; nucleotides outside the gene matches: 8. Germline CDR1 and CDR2: MNHNY and SVGAGI (reference sequence). CDR3 DNA sequence: TGTGCCAGCAGTTCCTCGACAGGGATCCACACTGAAGCTTTCTTT. It specifies CASSSSTGIHTEAFF.